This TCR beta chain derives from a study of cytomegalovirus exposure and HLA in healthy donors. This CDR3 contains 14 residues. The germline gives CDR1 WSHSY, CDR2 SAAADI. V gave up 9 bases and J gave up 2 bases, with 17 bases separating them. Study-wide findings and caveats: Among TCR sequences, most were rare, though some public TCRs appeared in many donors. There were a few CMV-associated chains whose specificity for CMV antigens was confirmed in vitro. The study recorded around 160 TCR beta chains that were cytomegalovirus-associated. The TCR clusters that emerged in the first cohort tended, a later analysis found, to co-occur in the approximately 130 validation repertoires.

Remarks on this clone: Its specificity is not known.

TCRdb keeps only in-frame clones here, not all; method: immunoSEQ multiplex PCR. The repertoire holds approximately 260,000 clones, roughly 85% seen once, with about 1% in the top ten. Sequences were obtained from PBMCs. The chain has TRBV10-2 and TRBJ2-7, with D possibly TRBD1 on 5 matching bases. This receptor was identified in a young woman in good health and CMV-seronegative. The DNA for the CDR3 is TGCGCCAGTGTACCCGTGACAGATACCTACGAGCAGTACTTC. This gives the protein CASVPVTDTYEQYF.